The rows below give T cell receptor beta chains drawn from one sample of a study of OX40 agonist ivuxolimab in advanced cancers. The data were produced by immunoSEQ multiplex PCR, yet TCRdb's version contains in-frame clones alone and is incomplete. The table has about 79,000 clones, approximately 85% seen once. Sequenced here: CD4+ or CD8+ T cells sorted from blood, sampled in a trial of the OX40 agonist ivuxolimab. These receptors were collected from an adult with an advanced solid tumor such as melanoma, head and neck, liver or kidney cancer. Each CDR3 is given with its conserved first and last residue. The D gene is left open where the match is weak.

cdr3_length: 13
j_call: TRBJ1-3
v_call: TRBV19
d_call: TRBD1
cdr3_aa: CASTRGTGNTIYF
cdr3_nt: TGTGCCAGTACCAGGGGGACTGGAAACACCATATATTTT

cdr3_length: 12
j_call: TRBJ2-5
v_call: TRBV11-2
d_call: .
cdr3_aa: CASSLDRETQYF
cdr3_nt: TGTGCCAGCAGCTTAGACAGGGAAACCCAGTACTTC

cdr3_length: 16
j_call: TRBJ2-3
v_call: TRBV9
d_call: .
cdr3_aa: CASSPLGASSTDTQYF
cdr3_nt: TGTGCCAGCAGCCCCCTGGGGGCCAGCAGTACAGATACGCAGTATTTT

cdr3_length: 15
j_call: TRBJ1-5
v_call: TRBV19
d_call: .
cdr3_aa: CASSIDWTDYRPQHF
cdr3_nt: TGTGCCAGTAGTATAGATTGGACAGACTACCGGCCCCAGCATTTT

cdr3_length: 15
j_call: TRBJ2-1
v_call: TRBV19
d_call: TRBD2
cdr3_aa: CASAPLAGSYNEQFF
cdr3_nt: TGTGCCAGCGCCCCCCTAGCGGGCTCCTACAATGAGCAGTTCTTC

cdr3_length: 14
j_call: TRBJ1-1
v_call: TRBV5-1
d_call: .
cdr3_aa: CASSETGWDTEAFF
cdr3_nt: TGCGCCAGCAGCGAAACAGGTTGGGACACTGAAGCTTTCTTT

cdr3_length: 15
j_call: TRBJ1-1
v_call: TRBV5-1
d_call: TRBD1
cdr3_aa: CASSLVGDRGTEAFF
cdr3_nt: TGCGCCAGCAGCTTGGTGGGGGACAGAGGGACTGAAGCTTTCTTT

cdr3_length: 16
j_call: TRBJ2-1
v_call: TRBV5-4
d_call: .
cdr3_aa: CASSPRPLGEQGEQFF
cdr3_nt: TGTGCCAGCAGCCCCCGACCCTTGGGGGAGCAGGGAGAGCAGTTCTTC

cdr3_length: 15
j_call: TRBJ1-1
v_call: TRBV5-8
d_call: TRBD1
cdr3_aa: CASSAYRGPNTEAFF
cdr3_nt: TGTGCCAGCAGCGCTTACAGGGGGCCGAACACTGAAGCTTTCTTT

cdr3_length: 11
j_call: TRBJ2-1
v_call: TRBV20-1
d_call: .
cdr3_aa: CSARGANEQFF
cdr3_nt: TGCAGTGCTAGAGGGGCCAATGAGCAGTTCTTC

cdr3_length: 13
j_call: TRBJ2-7
v_call: TRBV27
d_call: .
cdr3_aa: CASSMDSSYEQYF
cdr3_nt: TGTGCCAGCAGTATGGACAGCTCCTACGAGCAGTACTTC

cdr3_length: 14
j_call: TRBJ1-2
v_call: TRBV5-4
d_call: .
cdr3_aa: CASSLEGTFSGYTF
cdr3_nt: TGTGCCAGCAGCTTGGAGGGAACGTTCAGTGGCTACACCTTC

cdr3_length: 13
j_call: TRBJ2-5
v_call: TRBV7-2
d_call: TRBD1
cdr3_aa: CASSLNRGETRYF
cdr3_nt: TGTGCCAGCAGCTTAAACAGGGGTGAGACCCGGTACTTC

cdr3_length: 15
j_call: TRBJ2-5
v_call: TRBV4-1
d_call: .
cdr3_aa: CASSQVYGSRETQYF
cdr3_nt: TGCGCCAGCAGCCAAGTGTACGGGAGCAGGGAGACCCAGTACTTC